This T cell receptor beta chain derives from a study of OX40 agonist ivuxolimab in advanced cancers. About the study: Patient treatment consisted of intravenous ivuxolimab administration every 2 weeks at 0.01 to 10 mg/kg.

The repertoire was sequenced with immunoSEQ multiplex PCR; TCRdb's copy has only in-frame clones and lacks some. The data show roughly 61,000 clones, with roughly 92% seen just once and over 15% held by the top ten. Trimming removed 7 bases from V and 0 bases from J; junction bases left unmatched: 4. The germline V gene has CDR1 MNHNS and CDR2 SASEGT. The CDR3 sequence is 14 residues long. The chain is built from TRBV6-1 and TRBJ2-3; 7 positions agree with TRBD1. The clonotype was recovered from an adult with an advanced solid tumor such as melanoma, head and neck, liver or kidney cancer. The sample in question was CD4+ or CD8+ T cells sorted from blood, obtained in a trial of the OX40 agonist ivuxolimab. CDR3 in DNA: TGTGCCAGCAACCGGGACAGCAGCACAGATACGCAGTATTTT. Translated, it gives CASNRDSSTDTQYF.